One sample yielded the 13 T cell receptor beta chains listed below, sequenced in a study of long-term antiretroviral therapy in people with HIV. The authors ran the immunoSEQ assay, v3.0, at survey level. Measured with immunoSEQ multiplex PCR; TCRdb has only the in-frame clones, and not every one. The sample includes about 15,000 clones, around four fifths of them seen just once. This specimen consisted of unsorted PBMCs, obtained 0.1 years after starting antiretroviral therapy. The origin of the receptors is a man younger than 35 with HIV.

The gene calls are TRBV4-3 and TRBJ2-7; 11 bases agree with TRBD1. With 0 bases clipped from V and 4 bases from J, the junction kept 5 bases outside the gene matches. The germline CDR1 and CDR2 sequences are LGHNA and YSLEER. There are 16 residues in the CDR3. The DNA for the CDR3 is TGCGCCAGCAGCCAAGAGCCGGGACAGGGGGGTTACGAGCAGTACTTC. Protein sequence: CASSQEPGQGGYEQYF.

V usage is TRBV7-9 and J usage is TRBJ2-5; TRBD2 is a possible D gene (5 bases). The CDR3 covers 12 residues. Trimming stripped 4 bases from V and 5 bases from J, with 8 bases between. Germline V gene lookup returns CDR1 SEHNR and CDR2 FQNEAQ (reference sequence). In nucleotides, the CDR3 is TGTGCCAGCAGCTCCCAGCGGGAGACCCAGTACTTC. This translates into CASSSQRETQYF.

This sequence joins TRBV6-5 and TRBJ1-1, with D perhaps matching TRBD1 (5 bases). V lost 5 bases, J lost 0 bases, and 13 bases lay in between. The germline V gene has CDR1 MNHEY and CDR2 SVGAGI. CDR3 size: 15 residues. Here the CDR3 DNA reads TGTGCCAGCAGTGGAACGACAGCCATGAACACTGAAGCTTTCTTT. Encoded protein: CASSGTTAMNTEAFF.

V is TRBV11-2 and J is TRBJ2-7, with 10 bases that match TRBD2. The V gene's germline CDR1 is SGHAT and CDR2 FQNNGV. CDR3 length: 14 residues. Losses at the gene ends were 5 bases for V and 3 bases for J; bases not matched to a gene: 4. The CDR3 coding sequence is TGTGCCAGCAGCACTGGACTAGCGGACTACGAGCAGTACTTC. Its protein is CASSTGLADYEQYF. The variable domain in full, completed from reference TRBV11-2 and TRBJ2-7, reads EAGVAQSPRYKIIEKRQSVAFWCNPISGHATLYWYQQILGQGPKLLIQFQNNGVVDDSQLPKDRFSAERLKGVDSTLKIQPAKLEDSAVYLCASSTGLADYEQYFGPGTRLTVT.

The rearrangement joins TRBV5-4 to TRBJ2-5; the D gene is possibly TRBD2 (5 bases). Germline loops: CDR1 SGHNT, CDR2 YYREEE (reference sequence). Trimming took 1 base from V and 5 from J, leaving 9 bases between them. The CDR3 length is 13 residues. CDR3 sequence reads: CASSLPGEETQYF. CDR3 in DNA: TGTGCCAGCAGCTTGCCTGGGGAGGAGACCCAGTACTTC.

This rearrangement joins TRBV2 to TRBJ2-2, with 9 bases aligning to TRBD1. Per the germline V gene, CDR1 is SNHLY and CDR2 is FYNNEI. With V trimmed by 8 bases and J by 4 bases, 11 bases remained unmatched. This CDR3 contains 16 residues. The CDR3 DNA sequence: TGTGCCAGCGGTGGAATCCGGACAGGGGCCACCGGGGAGCTGTTTTTT. This gives the protein CASGGIRTGATGELFF.

The CDR3 protein is CASSLEQGIFDEQYF. CDR3 in DNA: TGCGCCAGCAGCTTAGAACAGGGGATCTTCGACGAGCAGTACTTC. This chain links TRBV5-1 with TRBJ2-7, with 7 nucleotides matching TRBD1. This CDR3 is built from 15 residues. Germline V lookup: CDR1 SGHRS, CDR2 YFSETQ. Trimming cost V 2 bases and J 5 bases; bases outside gene matches: 10. Full variable domain (missing parts from reference TRBV5-1 and TRBJ2-7): KAGVTQTPRYLIKTRGQQVTLSCSPISGHRSVSWYQQTPGQGLQFLFEYFSETQRNKGNFPGRFSGRQFSNSRSEMNVSTLELGDSALYLCASSLEQGIFDEQYFGPGTRLTVT.

The chain links TRBV30 to TRBJ1-2; maybe TRBD1 (6 bases). Trimming left V 2 bases short and J 1 base short, with 14 bases between. The CDR3 consists of 15 residues. Per the germline V gene, CDR1 is GTSNPN and CDR2 is SVGIG (reference sequence). CDR3 DNA sequence: TGTGCCTGGAGTAGGGGGGCGTACGGTAACTATGGCTACACCTTC. Translating gives CAWSRGAYGNYGYTF. The full variable domain, in which reference TRBV30 and TRBJ1-2 provide the parts outside the CDR3, is SQTIHQWPATLVQPVGSPLSLECTVEGTSNPNLYWYRQAAGRGLQLLFYSVGIGQISSEVPQNLSASRPQDRQFILSSKKLLLSDSGFYLCAWSRGAYGNYGYTFGSGTRLTVV.

The chain joins TRBV19 to TRBJ1-5; 9 nucleotides align to TRBD1. Germline CDR1 and CDR2: LNHDA and SQIVND (reference sequence). Losses at the gene ends were 9 bases for V and 5 bases for J; bases not matched to a gene: 14. This CDR3 is built from 16 residues. CDR3 sequence: CASPPRDRGSYQPQHF. CDR3 bases: TGTGCCAGCCCCCCCCGCGACAGGGGGTCTTATCAGCCCCAGCATTTT.

The V call is TRBV6-6, the J call TRBJ1-5; D is undetermined. V shed 8 bases and J shed 3 bases, with 8 bases lying between them. Germline loops: CDR1 MNHNY, CDR2 SVGAGI (reference sequence). The CDR3 loop spans 12 amino acids. The CDR3 region has the DNA TGTGCCAGCGCGCGGCCCAATCAGCCCCAGCATTTT. This gives the protein CASARPNQPQHF.

The V and J genes are TRBV19 and TRBJ1-5; a possible D gene is TRBD1 (6 bases). Between the trimmed V and J ends, which lost 6 bases and 1 base, there was a span of 13 bases. Germline lookup yields CDR1 LNHDA and CDR2 SQIVND (reference sequence). This CDR3 contains 15 residues. CDR3: CASSYIGGSNQPQHF. The CDR3 DNA is TGTGCCAGTAGCTATATAGGGGGGAGCAATCAGCCCCAGCATTTT. The full variable domain, completed using reference TRBV19 and TRBJ1-5, is DGGITQSPKYLFRKEGQNVTLSCEQNLNHDAMYWYRQDPGQGLRLIYYSQIVNDFQKGDIAEGYSVSREKKESFPLTVTSAQKNPTAFYLCASSYIGGSNQPQHFGDGTRLSIL.

The chain joins TRBV4-2 to TRBJ2-5, with no clear D. V gave up 0 bases and J gave up 3 bases, with 8 bases separating them. The CDR3 has 14 residues. The germline gives CDR1 LGHNA, CDR2 YNFKEQ. The CDR3 here is CASSQEGKEETQYF. DNA for the CDR3: TGTGCCAGCAGCCAAGAGGGGAAGGAAGAGACCCAGTACTTC.

The rearrangement joins TRBV6-5 to TRBJ1-6; D may be TRBD1 (6 bases). Trimming took off 8 bases at V and 7 bases at J, with 12 bases between the two ends. The V gene's germline CDR1 is MNHEY and CDR2 SVGAGI. This CDR3 region has 13 residues. The CDR3 DNA is TGTGCCAGCGGGATCACAGGGAATTCACCCCTCCACTTT. Translating gives CASGITGNSPLHF.